The 12 T cell receptor beta chains below come from one sample, sequenced in a study of neoadjuvant anti-PD-1 for oral cavity cancer. Using immunoSEQ multiplex PCR, the repertoire was profiled, and TCRdb retains in-frame clones only, with some absent. The sample shows roughly 10,000 clones, approximately 52% of them seen only once. The specimen comprised tumor tissue, sampled before nivolumab (anti-PD-1) treatment. The source of these receptors is a person aged 35-79 years with oral cavity squamous cell carcinoma.

The chain uses TRBV6-1 and TRBJ1-2; the D is unclear. CDR3 length: 12 amino acids. V was pared by 5 bases and J by 7 bases, with 11 bases between. Germline values: CDR1 MNHNS, CDR2 SASEGT. The CDR3 region has the DNA TGTGCCAGCAGTCCGTCCAATGTTGGCTACACCTTC. Its protein product is CASSPSNVGYTF.

Note on this clone: The likely explanation is a read error, given a far larger clone one base away. This sequence joins TRBV4-2 and TRBJ2-7; TRBD2 matches at 14 bases. The germline V gene encodes CDR1 LGHNA and CDR2 YNFKEQ. CDR3 length equals 18 residues. The V gene end was trimmed by 3 bases and the J gene end by 2 bases; junction bases not matched to a gene: 9. CDR3 loop: CASSQMTSGGAKAYEQYF. The CDR3 DNA reads as TGTGCCAGCAGCCAGATGACTAGCGGGGGGGCGAAAGCCTACGAGCAGTACTTC.

The V and J genes are TRBV15 and TRBJ1-2; the D gene is possibly TRBD1 (5 bases). The CDR3 has 14 residues. With 0 bases removed from V and 8 bases from J, the gap between germline ends came to 13 bases. Germline V lookup: CDR1 LNHNV, CDR2 YYDKDF (reference sequence). The CDR3 protein is CATSREGRETGYTF. Written as DNA, the CDR3 is TGTGCCACCAGCAGAGAAGGCAGGGAAACAGGCTACACCTTC. Full variable domain (missing parts from reference TRBV15 and TRBJ1-2): DAMVIQNPRYQVTQFGKPVTLSCSQTLNHNVMYWYQQKSSQAPKLLFHYYDKDFNNEADTPDNFQSRRPNTSFCFLDIRSPGLGDTAMYLCATSREGRETGYTFGSGTRLTVV.

The chain carries TRBV7-2 and TRBJ1-1; no firm D call. This CDR3 is 13 amino acids long. Between the trimmed V and J ends, which lost 5 bases and 5 bases, there was a span of 12 bases. The germline gives CDR1 SGHTA, CDR2 FQGNSA. CDR3 protein: CASSAESRTEAFF. The CDR3, as DNA: TGTGCCAGCAGCGCCGAGTCGAGGACTGAAGCTTTCTTT.

The table lists this clone with a few counts. The rearrangement links TRBV19 to TRBJ2-3; the D gene could be TRBD1 or TRBD2 (6 bases each). The CDR3 is made up of 14 amino acids. The germline CDR1 and CDR2 sequences are LNHDA and SQIVND (reference sequence). Trimming pared 3 bases from V and 3 bases from J, leaving 10 bases between. The chain's CDR3 is CASSIPGATDTQYF. In nucleotides, the CDR3 is TGTGCCAGTAGTATTCCGGGGGCGACAGATACGCAGTATTTT.

V and J are TRBV21-1 and TRBJ1-2. TRBV21-1 is classified as a pseudogene. This CDR3 is 14 amino acids long. CDR3 nucleotides: TGTGCCAGCAGCAAAGACCAAACTAACTATGGCTACACCTTC. As protein: CASSKDQTNYGYTF.

This sequence joins TRBV21-1 and TRBJ2-7; TRBD2, the table's D call, lacks a check against the DNA. TRBV21-1 is a pseudogene segment. The CDR3 is 14 amino acids. The CDR3 sequence: CASSGRDCSYEQYF. CDR3 nucleotides: TGTGCCAGCAGCGGGCGGGACTGCTCCTACGAGCAGTACTTC.

Only a few counts were recorded for this clone. This chain links TRBV18 with TRBJ1-2; D not certain. CDR1 is KGHSH and CDR2 is LQKENI in the germline V gene. This CDR3 has 13 amino acids. The ends were cut back, 0 bases at V and 0 bases at J, with 2 bases in the middle. This CDR3 is CASSPPSNYGYTF. The CDR3 DNA follows: TGTGCCAGCTCACCACCGTCTAACTATGGCTACACCTTC. Full variable domain (missing parts from reference TRBV18 and TRBJ1-2): NAGVMQNPRHLVRRRGQEARLRCSPMKGHSHVYWYRQLPEEGLKFMVYLQKENIIDESGMPKERFSAEFPKEGPSILRIQQVVRGDSAAYFCASSPPSNYGYTFGSGTRLTVV.

This clone was picked up a small number of times. The V gene is TRBV29-1, the J gene TRBJ2-7, with D perhaps TRBD1 (7 bases). Trimming left V 8 bases short and J 6 bases short, with 17 bases between. The V gene's germline CDR1 is SQVTM and CDR2 ANQGSEA. The CDR3 is 12 residues long. CDR3 coding DNA: TGCAGCTGTGACAGGGCGGGGTCCGAGCAGTACTTC. Its protein is CSCDRAGSEQYF.

The chain joins TRBV7-3 to TRBJ2-3, with TRBD2 identical over 11 bases. Germline V gene lookup returns CDR1 SGHTA and CDR2 FQGTGA. The CDR3 is 14 residues long. The V segment lost 1 base and the J segment 9 bases; nucleotides outside the gene matches: 3. For the CDR3, the DNA is TGTGCCAGCAGCTTAAAGGTAGCGGGGGGGACGCAGTATTTT. It translates to CASSLKVAGGTQYF.

This clone was seen a few times. The V gene is TRBV10-2, the J gene TRBJ1-1; the D gene is possibly TRBD1 (6 bases). The CDR3 is 13 amino acids. The germline gives CDR1 WSHSY, CDR2 SAAADI. Trimming shortened V by 2 bases and J by 5 bases, and 9 bases separated the two germline ends. CDR3 bases: TGCGCCAGCAGTGAGCCAGGGGTGACTGAAGCTTTCTTT. It codes for CASSEPGVTEAFF.

The chain combines TRBV29-1 with TRBJ1-1; no clear D. The CDR3 consists of 14 residues. Germline CDR1 is SQVTM and CDR2 is ANQGSEA. Deletions cut 7 bases from V and 0 bases from J, with 15 bases between. CDR3: CSASFGQLNTEAFF. The CDR3, as DNA: TGCAGCGCCTCTTTTGGGCAGTTGAACACTGAAGCTTTCTTT.